These 17 T cell receptor beta chains came from one sample sequenced in a study of T cell responses to AZD1222 COVID-19 vaccine. Clones were read by immunoSEQ multiplex PCR, and TCRdb kept only the in-frame ones, dropping some. The repertoire consists of just over 150,000 clones, with 90% occurring once and the leading ten covering 1.5% to 2%. Specimen: peripheral blood, collected on day 0 of AZD1222 vaccination. These receptors originate from an adult in good health.

The rearrangement uses TRBV28 and TRBJ1-1; weak D call: TRBD1 (6 bases). V gave up 1 base and J gave up 1 base, with 10 bases separating them. The germline CDR1 and CDR2 sequences are MDHEN and SYDVKM. This CDR3 has 15 residues. In DNA, the CDR3 is TGTGCCAGCAGTTTATATCCGGGACAGAACACTGAAGCTTTCTTT. This encodes CASSLYPGQNTEAFF.

This chain uses TRBV28 with TRBJ1-6; D is unresolved. Germline CDR1 and CDR2: MDHEN and SYDVKM. The V gene lost 4 bases and the J gene lost 5 bases, with 21 bases spanning the gap. The CDR3 runs 18 residues. The CDR3 loop is CASSYLGISEVHNSPLHF. CDR3 DNA sequence: TGTGCCAGCAGTTACCTGGGAATTTCGGAAGTCCATAATTCACCCCTCCACTTT.

V gene TRBV7-3 combines with J gene TRBJ1-1; D is undetermined. Trimming removed 2 bases at V and 3 bases at J, with 10 bases between. From germline, CDR1 is SGHTA and CDR2 FQGTGA. The CDR3 length is 14 residues. Here the CDR3 reads CASSLAGRYTEAFF. DNA of the CDR3: TGTGCCAGCAGCTTAGCGGGCAGGTACACTGAAGCTTTCTTT.

The chain is built from TRBV7-3 and TRBJ2-3; tentatively, D is TRBD2 (5 bases). The CDR3 spans 14 residues. Germline values: CDR1 SGHTA, CDR2 FQGTGA. V was trimmed by 0 bases and J by 4 bases, leaving 8 bases between them. The CDR3 DNA follows: TGTGCCAGCAGCTTAACTCTAGCCCCAGATACGCAGTATTTT. Translated: CASSLTLAPDTQYF.

The chain uses TRBV28 and TRBJ1-1; TRBD1 might be the D (6 bases). Germline CDR1 MDHEN, CDR2 SYDVKM. This CDR3 contains 12 residues. Trimming removed 6 bases at V and 9 bases at J, with 14 bases between. CDR3 residues: CASRQQGSKAFF. The CDR3, as DNA: TGTGCCAGCAGACAACAGGGTTCGAAAGCTTTCTTT.

J is TRBJ2-5 and V is TRBV4-3, with D hard to call. Per germline, CDR1 LGHNA and CDR2 YSLEER. The CDR3 runs 16 residues. Between the trimmed V and J ends, which lost 1 base and 0 bases, there was a span of 12 bases. CDR3 sequence: CASSQGLQPNQETQYF. CDR3 in DNA: TGCGCCAGCAGCCAAGGGTTACAGCCGAACCAAGAGACCCAGTACTTC.

A single count supports this clone. The chain combines TRBV18 with TRBJ1-5; 7 bases align to TRBD1. CDR1 is KGHSH, CDR2 LQKENI, per germline. This CDR3 comprises 15 residues. With 3 bases clipped from V and 5 bases from J, the junction kept 7 bases outside the gene matches. DNA of the CDR3: TGTGCCAGCTCACCGACAGGGCTTTGGGATCAGCCCCAGCATTTT. It is translated as CASSPTGLWDQPQHF.

The chain joins TRBV7-8 to TRBJ2-7; 9 bases fit TRBD2. CDR1 SGHVS and CDR2 FQNEAQ come from the germline V gene. Trimming cost V 6 bases and J 0 bases; bases outside gene matches: 6. The CDR3 spans 15 residues. The CDR3 loop reads CASSSLSGSSYEQYF. CDR3 coding DNA: TGTGCCAGCAGTTCCCTTAGCGGGAGCTCCTACGAGCAGTACTTC.

The chain has TRBV7-2 and TRBJ1-5; weak D call: TRBD1 (5 bases). Germline values: CDR1 SGHTA, CDR2 FQGNSA. CDR3 size: 15 residues. Trimming left V 6 bases short and J 4 bases short, with 16 bases between. The CDR3: CASSPRPGLNQPQHF. CDR3 in DNA: TGTGCCAGCAGTCCGAGACCGGGACTAAATCAGCCCCAGCATTTT.

J is TRBJ1-2 and V is TRBV5-1; 12 positions agree with TRBD1. The CDR3 consists of 16 residues. Trimming took 1 base from V and 3 from J; bases not matched to a gene: 4. Germline CDR1 and CDR2: SGHRS and YFSETQ. In nucleotides, the CDR3 is TGCGCCAGCAGCTTGAGGGGACAGGGGGCCGACTATGGCTACACCTTC. It encodes CASSLRGQGADYGYTF.

J is TRBJ2-7 and V is TRBV10-3; 7 positions agree with TRBD2. V lost 10 bases to trimming and J lost 2 bases; unmatched junction nucleotides: 5. CDR1 and CDR2 from the germline V gene are ENHRY and SYGVKD. The CDR3 consists of 12 residues. CDR3 nucleotide sequence: TGTGCCAGCACCGGGACTACCTACGAGCAGTACTTC. This sequence encodes CASTGTTYEQYF.

The rearrangement joins TRBV27 to TRBJ2-1; D perhaps matches TRBD1 (6 bases). V was shortened by 6 bases and J by 5 bases, with 20 bases between the two germline ends. The CDR3 is 16 amino acids. Germline CDR1 is MNHEY and CDR2 is SMNVEV (reference sequence). The CDR3: CASRRQGPRYNNEQFF. The DNA for the CDR3 is TGTGCCAGCAGACGGCAGGGGCCCAGATATAACAATGAGCAGTTCTTC.

The CDR3 here is CASSTGNNSPLHF. The CDR3 DNA is TGTGCTAGCTCCACAGGCAATAATTCACCCCTCCACTTT. The rearrangement uses TRBV7-7 and TRBJ1-6; TRBD1 might be the D (5 bases). Germline V gives CDR1 SSHAT, CDR2 FNYEAQ (reference sequence). The CDR3 is 13 amino acids.

The chain is built from TRBV5-1 and TRBJ2-2; TRBD1 matches at 7 bases. V was clipped by 2 bases and J by 4 bases; unmatched bases: 5. The CDR3 consists of 15 residues. Germline CDR1 SGHRS, CDR2 YFSETQ. The DNA of the CDR3 is TGCGCCAGCAGCTTCGGGACAGCGAGCACCGGGGAGCTGTTTTTT. It encodes CASSFGTASTGELFF.

A word on this clone: A read error may produce the germline difference seen at one junction end. The genes are TRBV5-4 and TRBJ2-7, with 14 bases matching TRBD2. Germline lookup yields CDR1 SGHNT and CDR2 YYREEE (reference sequence). This CDR3 region has 14 residues. CDR3 region: CASSLGTSGSEQYF. The CDR3 DNA follows: TGTGCCAGCAGTTTGGGGACTAGCGGGAGCGAGCAGTACTTC.

This clone has only one observation. The V and J genes are TRBV5-1 and TRBJ2-7; no clear D gene. This CDR3 region has 14 residues. Trimming took 4 bases from V and 5 from J, leaving 16 bases between them. Germline lookup yields CDR1 SGHRS and CDR2 YFSETQ. CDR3 in amino acids: CASSGAPKAHEQYF. CDR3 bases: TGCGCCAGCAGCGGAGCCCCAAAAGCCCACGAGCAGTACTTC. Together with reference TRBV5-1 and TRBJ2-7, the CDR3 gives the full variable domain: KAGVTQTPRYLIKTRGQQVTLSCSPISGHRSVSWYQQTPGQGLQFLFEYFSETQRNKGNFPGRFSGRQFSNSRSEMNVSTLELGDSALYLCASSGAPKAHEQYFGPGTRLTVT.

The chain combines TRBV9 with TRBJ1-6; D may be TRBD1 (5 bases). Trimming removed 0 bases at V and 6 bases at J, with 13 bases between. Looked up from germline, CDR1 is SGDLS and CDR2 is YYNGEE. CDR3 size: 16 residues. The CDR3 DNA is TGTGCCAGCAGCGTAGCCGGGGCCCGGGGTAATTCACCCCTCCACTTT. Its translation is CASSVAGARGNSPLHF.